This T cell receptor beta chain is from a study of human versus mouse CDR3 diversity and MHC coevolution. On the study more broadly: immunoSEQ was reported to reach one in 200,000 T cells sensitivity.

Profiling relied on immunoSEQ multiplex PCR, and the TCRdb table lists in-frame clones only, not all of them. The data contain tens of thousands of clones, 93% of them singletons. About this clone: The identical CDR3 is also encoded by other nucleotide sequences in the sample.

Sequencing was carried out using naive CD4+ T cells from blood. Sample subset: CD45RO-negative CD62L-positive naive CD4 T cells. This sequence originates from a person aged 30 to 69 in good health.

DNA for the CDR3: TGTGCCAGCAGCGTAGGACAGGACTACGAGCAGTACTTC. It is translated as CASSVGQDYEQYF. This chain links TRBV9 with TRBJ2-7, with D perhaps matching TRBD1 (6 bases). V was trimmed by 0 bases and J by 3 bases, leaving 7 bases between them. Germline assignment: CDR1 SGDLS and CDR2 YYNGEE. The CDR3 covers 13 residues.